Below are 15 T cell receptor beta chains sequenced from a single sample in a study of blood T cell repertoires in COVID-19. Assay used: immunoSEQ multiplex PCR; TCRdb lists only in-frame clones, some missing. The data hold around 450,000 clones, with 87% observed a single time. Specimen: PBMCs or T cells enriched from blood (not recorded which). The receptors were gathered from a woman younger than 35 who had recovered from COVID-19.

This clone was picked up a small number of times. The rearrangement joins TRBV30 to TRBJ1-2, with 11 nucleotides matching TRBD1. The CDR3 has 17 residues. Trimming at V came to 3 bases and at J to 2 bases, leaving 11 bases not matched to a gene. Germline V CDR1 and CDR2: GTSNPN, SVGIG (reference sequence). The CDR3 here is CAWRRIGTGGKNYGYTF. The CDR3, as DNA: TGTGCCTGGAGGCGTATAGGGACAGGGGGAAAAAACTATGGCTACACCTTC.

V and J are TRBV6-5 and TRBJ2-2, with D possibly being TRBD1 (6 bases). The CDR3 runs 14 residues. CDR1 is MNHEY, CDR2 SVGAGI, per germline. Deletions cut 5 bases from V and 6 bases from J, with 13 bases between. CDR3 sequence reads: CASSRVQGPGELFF. The DNA of the CDR3 is TGTGCCAGCAGTCGCGTACAGGGTCCCGGGGAGCTGTTTTTT.

This rearrangement joins TRBV5-1 to TRBJ2-7, with TRBD2 identical over 7 bases. Germline lookup yields CDR1 SGHRS and CDR2 YFSETQ. The V gene end was trimmed by 4 bases and the J gene end by 4 bases; junction bases not matched to a gene: 14. The CDR3 spans 16 residues. The CDR3 coding sequence is TGCGCCAGCAGCCTGGCCGGGGGAGGGTTTGGGTACGAGCAGTACTTC. Translation: CASSLAGGGFGYEQYF.

The chain couples TRBV23-1 to TRBJ1-3; D is undetermined. TRBV23-1 is sorted into the ORF group, with uncertain function. The CDR3 has 14 residues. Trimming shortened V by 3 bases and J by 4 bases, and 10 bases separated the two germline ends. The CDR3 DNA sequence: TGCGCCAGCAGTCATTATACGGGGGGAAACACCATATATTTT. Its protein product is CASSHYTGGNTIYF.

This clone appeared once. This rearrangement joins TRBV5-1 to TRBJ2-7, with D perhaps TRBD2 (5 bases). Germline V gene data show CDR1 as SGHRS and CDR2 as YFSETQ. This CDR3 region has 15 residues. The V and J ends lost 4 bases and 2 bases respectively, with 16 bases between them. The CDR3 DNA reads TGCGCCAGCAGCCCAGGACGGGGATCAACCTACGAGCAGTACTTC. It encodes CASSPGRGSTYEQYF. The full variable domain, rest sourced from reference TRBV5-1 and TRBJ2-7, is KAGVTQTPRYLIKTRGQQVTLSCSPISGHRSVSWYQQTPGQGLQFLFEYFSETQRNKGNFPGRFSGRQFSNSRSEMNVSTLELGDSALYLCASSPGRGSTYEQYFGPGTRLTVT.

The CDR3 reads CASSPGGSGANVLTF. The CDR3 DNA reads as TGTGCCAGCAGCCCAGGGGGCTCTGGGGCCAACGTCCTGACTTTC. The gene calls are TRBV14 and TRBJ2-6; TRBD1 matches at 7 bases. CDR1 is SGHDN, CDR2 FVKESK, per germline. J was trimmed by 0 bases and V by 4 bases; bases with no gene match: 0. The CDR3 has 15 residues.

The V gene is TRBV12-3 or TRBV12-4, the J gene TRBJ1-4; the match to TRBD1 covers 10 bases. The V segment lost 1 base and the J segment 10 bases; nucleotides outside the gene matches: 0. The CDR3 is made up of 13 amino acids. Here the CDR3 DNA reads TGTGCCAGCAGTTTAGGGGACAGGGGAAAACTGTTTTTT. Protein product: CASSLGDRGKLFF.

This clone appeared once. The chain couples TRBV3-1 (or the pseudogene TRBV3-2) to TRBJ1-6, with 9 bases that match TRBD1. CDR3 length: 15 residues. From germline, CDR1 is LGHDT and CDR2 YNNKEL (reference sequence). V was clipped by 5 bases and J by 4 bases; unmatched bases: 3. CDR3 region: CASSIGQGYNSPLHF. The CDR3 DNA follows: TGTGCCAGCAGCATCGGACAGGGGTATAATTCACCCCTCCACTTT.

The genes are TRBV30 and TRBJ1-6; 8 bases line up with TRBD1. The CDR3 runs to 15 residues. Germline-derived CDR1 and CDR2 are GTSNPN and SVGIG (reference sequence). V lost 5 bases and J lost 6; bases outside the gene matches: 9. CDR3 sequence (DNA): TGTGCCTGGGAACCCGGACAGGGATTTAATTCACCCCTCCACTTT. Translating gives CAWEPGQGFNSPLHF.

This chain links TRBV7-9 with TRBJ1-3; no reliable D call. The CDR3 contains 14 residues. Germline CDR1 reads SEHNR; CDR2 reads FQNEAQ (reference sequence). V was trimmed by 4 bases and J by 6 bases, leaving 13 bases between them. The CDR3 DNA reads TGTGCCAGCAGCTCGGGAGGGTTATCAAACACCATATATTTT. Protein product: CASSSGGLSNTIYF.

The V and J genes are TRBV18 and TRBJ1-6; unclear D gene. Trimming took off 6 bases at V and 14 bases at J, with 26 bases between the two ends. The CDR3 runs to 16 residues. CDR1 is KGHSH and CDR2 is LQKENI in the germline V gene. Here the CDR3 DNA reads TGTGCCAGCTCGCCCACAGTGAATCCAAACACCCTCTCCCTCCACTTT. It specifies CASSPTVNPNTLSLHF. Together with reference TRBV18 and TRBJ1-6, the CDR3 gives the full variable domain: NAGVMQNPRHLVRRRGQEARLRCSPMKGHSHVYWYRQLPEEGLKFMVYLQKENIIDESGMPKERFSAEFPKEGPSILRIQQVVRGDSAAYFCASSPTVNPNTLSLHFGNGTRLTVT.

The gene calls are TRBV6-5 and TRBJ1-4; 7 positions agree with TRBD1. The V segment lost 7 bases and the J segment 7 bases; nucleotides outside the gene matches: 9. CDR1 MNHEY and CDR2 SVGAGI come from the germline V gene. The CDR3 contains 14 residues. The CDR3 DNA is TGTGCCAGCACCCTCAGACAGGGTAGTGAAAAACTGTTTTTT. This translates into CASTLRQGSEKLFF.

This clone was seen just once. The V and J genes are TRBV18 and TRBJ1-1; no clear D gene. Trimming pared 3 bases from V and 0 bases from J, leaving 11 bases between. The CDR3 runs to 15 residues. Germline assignment: CDR1 KGHSH and CDR2 LQKENI. Here the CDR3 DNA reads TGTGCCAGCTCACCCGTCAGAAACATGAACACTGAAGCTTTCTTT. Residues: CASSPVRNMNTEAFF.

As DNA, the CDR3 is TGCGCCAGCAGCTTCCTCGGACAGGACAATGAGCAGTTCTTC. It encodes CASSFLGQDNEQFF. The genes are TRBV5-1 and TRBJ2-1; 7 nucleotides match TRBD1. Per the germline V gene, CDR1 is SGHRS and CDR2 is YFSETQ. This CDR3 comprises 14 residues. Trimming removed 2 bases from V and 5 bases from J; junction bases left unmatched: 4. The full variable domain, rest sourced from reference TRBV5-1 and TRBJ2-1, is KAGVTQTPRYLIKTRGQQVTLSCSPISGHRSVSWYQQTPGQGLQFLFEYFSETQRNKGNFPGRFSGRQFSNSRSEMNVSTLELGDSALYLCASSFLGQDNEQFFGPGTRLTVL.

This chain links TRBV6-5 with TRBJ1-1, with unresolved D. The germline V gene encodes CDR1 MNHEY and CDR2 SVGAGI. V lost 0 bases, J lost 6 bases, and 14 bases lay in between. CDR3 length equals 15 residues. CDR3 in amino acids: CASSYSTMGRAEAFF. The CDR3 coding sequence is TGTGCCAGCAGTTACTCGACTATGGGTCGGGCTGAAGCTTTCTTT.